The next 29 T cell receptor beta chains were all read from a single sample in a study of blood T cell repertoires in COVID-19. Repertoires were generated with immunoSEQ multiplex PCR, while TCRdb's copy carries only in-frame clones and drops some. The top ten clones hold approximately 2.1% of a sample with some 180,000 clones, about 88% of them seen once. Specimen: peripheral blood. These receptors were taken from a man aged 50-60 years who had recovered from COVID-19.

This clone is a singleton in its sample. This chain links TRBV6-2 or TRBV6-3 with TRBJ1-1; 7 bases agree with TRBD1. Germline CDR1 is MNHEY and CDR2 is SVGEGT. The junction had 13 bases not matched to a gene; V was cut back by 4 bases and J by 11 bases. CDR3 length: 14 residues. The CDR3 is CASSSRQGTWQAFF. The CDR3 DNA sequence: TGTGCCAGCAGTTCCCGACAGGGAACTTGGCAGGCTTTCTTT.

This chain uses TRBV5-5 with TRBJ1-2, with D possibly matching TRBD1 (5 bases). Germline V gives CDR1 SGHKS, CDR2 YYEKEE (reference sequence). Trimming stripped 0 bases from V and 7 bases from J, with 19 bases between. CDR3 length equals 16 residues. This CDR3 reads CASSLEPPGRGTGYTF. The CDR3 DNA reads as TGTGCCAGCAGCTTGGAACCCCCGGGGAGGGGTACTGGCTACACCTTC.

This clone occurred a few times. The chain links TRBV3-1 (or the pseudogene TRBV3-2) to TRBJ2-2; D remains ambiguous. CDR1 is LGHDT and CDR2 is YNNKEL in the germline V gene (reference sequence). The CDR3 length is 16 residues. The V end lost 0 bases, the J end lost 3 bases, and 11 bases lay between the germline ends. This CDR3 reads CASSQDLQEHTGELFF. CDR3 nucleotides: TGTGCCAGCAGCCAAGATCTGCAGGAACACACCGGGGAGCTGTTTTTT.

A few counts support this clone. The J gene is TRBJ2-1, the V gene TRBV7-9, with a weak D call TRBD1 (5 bases). The germline V gene has CDR1 SEHNR and CDR2 FQNEAQ (reference sequence). V lost 6 bases, J lost 2 bases, and 5 bases lay in between. There are 12 residues in the CDR3. In nucleotides, the CDR3 is TGTGCCAGCAGGGGGCCCTACAATGAGCAGTTCTTC. This sequence encodes CASRGPYNEQFF.

The chain has TRBV4-3 and TRBJ1-2; D not resolved. The CDR3 length is 14 residues. Germline V gene data show CDR1 as LGHNA and CDR2 as YSLEER. Trimming removed 0 bases at V and 4 bases at J, with 9 bases between. The CDR3 reads CASSQDPTGYGYTF. The CDR3 nucleotides are TGCGCCAGCAGCCAAGACCCTACGGGCTATGGCTACACCTTC.

The chain recombines TRBV19 with TRBJ2-4; D might be TRBD1 (5 bases). Germline V gene lookup returns CDR1 LNHDA and CDR2 SQIVND (reference sequence). The V gene lost 7 bases and the J gene lost 0 bases, with 19 bases spanning the gap. CDR3 length equals 17 residues. DNA of the CDR3: TGTGCCAGTACCCCCAACAGGTTGGGCGGAGCCAAAAACATTCAGTACTTC. Encoded protein: CASTPNRLGGAKNIQYF.

This clone was seen more than once but under ten times. V usage is TRBV11-2 and J usage is TRBJ1-5; a possible D gene is TRBD1 (6 bases). This CDR3 has 18 amino acids. CDR1 SGHAT and CDR2 FQNNGV come from the germline V gene. V lost 5 bases, J lost 1 base, and 21 bases lay in between. CDR3 in DNA: TGTGCCAGCAGCCTAACGGGACAAAAAATTGCCAGCAATCAGCCCCAGCATTTT. Translating it yields CASSLTGQKIASNQPQHF.

This chain joins TRBV2 and TRBJ1-6; D is unclear. With 4 bases removed from V and 5 bases from J, the gap between germline ends came to 9 bases. The CDR3 runs 14 residues. Germline V gene data show CDR1 as SNHLY and CDR2 as FYNNEI. The CDR3 coding sequence is TGTGCCAGCAGTGTAGAGAGTAATAATTCACCCCTCCACTTT. It specifies CASSVESNNSPLHF.

DNA of the CDR3: TGTGCCAGTAGCCGCGGACCCCAACAGGGGCCGAACACTGAAGCTTTCTTT. Translation gives CASSRGPQQGPNTEAFF. This sequence joins TRBV19 and TRBJ1-1; 7 nucleotides align to TRBD1. The CDR3 totals 17 residues. In germline, CDR1 is LNHDA, CDR2 SQIVND (reference sequence). J was trimmed by 1 base and V by 6 bases; bases with no gene match: 14.

V gene TRBV11-2 combines with J gene TRBJ2-1; a possible D gene is TRBD2 (6 bases). V gave up 5 bases and J gave up 4 bases, with 27 bases separating them. In germline, CDR1 is SGHAT, CDR2 FQNNGV. This CDR3 is 19 amino acids long. The CDR3 loop is CASSPRLDPGLFSYNEQFF. CDR3 coding DNA: TGTGCCAGCAGCCCTAGGTTGGACCCGGGACTCTTCTCGTACAATGAGCAGTTCTTC.

This chain connects TRBV9 to TRBJ1-3, with TRBD1 identical over 7 bases. The CDR3 loop spans 15 amino acids. Germline CDR1 reads SGDLS; CDR2 reads YYNGEE. The junction had 2 bases not matched to a gene; V was cut back by 0 bases and J by 2 bases. The CDR3 region has the DNA TGTGCCAGCAGCGTAGAGACAGGGACTGGAAACACCATATATTTT. It encodes CASSVETGTGNTIYF.

The rearrangement joins TRBV7-2 to TRBJ2-2; a weak D match, TRBD2 (6 bases). Trimming stripped 6 bases from V and 5 bases from J, with 22 bases between. CDR3 length equals 17 residues. Germline lookup yields CDR1 SGHTA and CDR2 FQGNSA. CDR3 coding DNA: TGTGCCAGCAGTAGCGGAGGGACGAAGGCGAGGACCGGGGAGCTGTTTTTT. It codes for CASSSGGTKARTGELFF.

The chain uses TRBV19 and TRBJ2-2, with D possibly TRBD1 on 6 matching bases. The CDR3 spans 17 residues. Germline V CDR1 and CDR2: LNHDA, SQIVND (reference sequence). V lost 0 bases to trimming and J lost 1 base, with 12 bases between them. The CDR3 nucleotides read TGTGCCAGTAGTATAGACAGGGGACCAATGAACACCGGGGAGCTGTTTTTT. Amino acids: CASSIDRGPMNTGELFF.

This chain joins TRBV4-3 and TRBJ1-6; D not resolved. Germline CDR1 LGHNA, CDR2 YSLEER. This CDR3 comprises 15 residues. The V gene lost 1 base and the J gene lost 9 bases, with 13 bases spanning the gap. This CDR3 is CASSQGAALGSPLHF. CDR3 in DNA: TGCGCCAGCAGCCAAGGGGCCGCGTTAGGTTCACCCCTCCACTTT.

The genes are TRBV5-4 and TRBJ1-1; no firm D call. Trimming stripped 0 bases from V and 1 base from J, with 7 bases between. The germline CDR1 and CDR2 sequences are SGHNT and YYREEE (reference sequence). This CDR3 region has 14 residues. This chain's CDR3 is CASSLGLRNTEAFF. DNA for the CDR3: TGTGCCAGCAGCTTGGGACTCCGGAACACTGAAGCTTTCTTT.

As concerns this clone: The same CDR3 arises from other DNA sequences in this sample as well. The chain has TRBV6-1 and TRBJ2-5; D gene ambiguous. Germline CDR1 reads MNHNS; CDR2 reads SASEGT. The V end was cut by 1 base, the J end by 5 bases, with 5 bases between. The CDR3 contains 12 residues. The CDR3 region has the DNA TGTGCCAGCAGTGAAGGCCGGGAGACCCAGTACTTC. Translating gives CASSEGRETQYF.

The V call is TRBV2, the J call TRBJ2-1; 9 bases align to TRBD2. This CDR3 has 15 amino acids. Losses at the gene ends were 4 bases for V and 9 bases for J; bases not matched to a gene: 10. Germline CDR1 is SNHLY and CDR2 is FYNNEI. The CDR3 sequence is CASSVSLAGWGEQFF. CDR3 DNA sequence: TGTGCCAGCAGTGTAAGTCTAGCGGGGTGGGGTGAGCAGTTCTTC.

The chain carries TRBV27 and TRBJ2-6; TRBD2 is a possible D gene (5 bases). This CDR3 spans 17 amino acids. Germline CDR1 is MNHEY and CDR2 is SMNVEV (reference sequence). The germline V and J ends were trimmed by 1 base and 4 bases, with 14 bases remaining between them. CDR3 protein: CASSLYPPRAGANVLTF. CDR3 coding DNA: TGTGCCAGCAGTTTATATCCACCGAGGGCAGGGGCCAACGTCCTGACTTTC.

J is TRBJ2-1 and V is TRBV7-3, with D unresolved. The CDR3 consists of 17 residues. Trimming stripped 5 bases from V and 0 bases from J, with 17 bases between. Germline V gene lookup returns CDR1 SGHTA and CDR2 FQGTGA. The chain's CDR3 is CASSPEMLRSSYNEQFF. The CDR3 region has the DNA TGTGCCAGCAGCCCCGAGATGCTCCGAAGCTCCTACAATGAGCAGTTCTTC.

The chain couples TRBV6-2 or TRBV6-3 to TRBJ2-5, with TRBD2 as a possible D gene (6 bases). Germline CDR1 and CDR2: MNHEY and SVGEGT. The ends were cut back, 0 bases at V and 2 bases at J, with 13 bases in the middle. This CDR3 is built from 16 residues. CDR3 nucleotides: TGTGCCAGCAGTTACTCTCGTCCTAGCGTACAAGAGACCCAGTACTTC. Its translation: CASSYSRPSVQETQYF.

V usage is TRBV11-2 and J usage is TRBJ1-5; TRBD1 might be the D (6 bases). This CDR3 is built from 15 residues. V was trimmed by 1 base and J by 6 bases, leaving 13 bases between them. Germline CDR1 reads SGHAT; CDR2 reads FQNNGV. This chain's CDR3 is CASSLAGGGAQPQHF. In DNA form, the CDR3 reads TGTGCCAGCAGCTTAGCGGGAGGGGGAGCTCAGCCCCAGCATTTT.

The CDR3 nucleotides are TGTGCCAGCAGTCGACTAGCGGAAGAGACCCAGTACTTC. It is translated as CASSRLAEETQYF. V gene TRBV27 combines with J gene TRBJ2-5; TRBD2 matches at 9 bases. The J segment lost 3 bases and the V segment lost 5 bases, leaving 1 base of the junction unmatched. Germline loops: CDR1 MNHEY, CDR2 SMNVEV (reference sequence). This CDR3 has 13 amino acids.

This chain joins TRBV7-8 and TRBJ2-2, with D maybe TRBD1 (6 bases). V was cut by 1 base and J by 0 bases, with 12 bases left in between. CDR3 length: 17 residues. Germline assignment: CDR1 SGHVS and CDR2 FQNEAQ. CDR3 sequence: CASSLVPRTANTGELFF. The CDR3 nucleotides are TGTGCCAGCAGCTTAGTCCCGAGGACAGCGAACACCGGGGAGCTGTTTTTT.

The CDR3 DNA reads as TGCGCCAGCAGCTTGGTGTTGGGGGGGAACACTGAAGCTTTCTTT. Translated: CASSLVLGGNTEAFF. The chain uses TRBV5-1 and TRBJ1-1, with D maybe TRBD1 (5 bases). Germline V gene sequence: CDR1 SGHRS, CDR2 YFSETQ. The germline V and J ends were trimmed by 0 bases and 1 base, with 10 bases remaining between them. The CDR3 consists of 15 residues. Supplemented by reference TRBV5-1 and TRBJ1-1, the full variable domain reads KAGVTQTPRYLIKTRGQQVTLSCSPISGHRSVSWYQQTPGQGLQFLFEYFSETQRNKGNFPGRFSGRQFSNSRSEMNVSTLELGDSALYLCASSLVLGGNTEAFFGQGTRLTVV.

Worth noting for this clone: The same CDR3 arises from other DNA sequences in this sample as well. The V and J genes are TRBV28 and TRBJ1-1; 11 bases align to TRBD1. Germline CDR1 and CDR2: MDHEN and SYDVKM. The CDR3 is 16 residues long. Trimming cost V 2 bases and J 0 bases; bases outside gene matches: 2. This CDR3 reads CASSLRTGGLNTEAFF. The DNA for the CDR3 is TGTGCCAGCAGTTTAAGGACAGGGGGCCTGAACACTGAAGCTTTCTTT.

The chain uses TRBV5-6 and TRBJ1-5; TRBD1 aligns across 10 bases. J gave up 9 bases and V 0 bases, and 9 bases lay outside the gene matches. This CDR3 contains 16 residues. CDR1 is SGHDT and CDR2 is YYEEEE in the germline V gene. The CDR3: CASSLASDRGRRPQHF. The DNA of the CDR3 is TGTGCCAGCAGCTTGGCCTCGGACAGGGGGAGGCGGCCCCAGCATTTT.

This chain connects TRBV5-4 to TRBJ2-3; possible D gene TRBD1, 6 bases. Germline V gene lookup returns CDR1 SGHNT and CDR2 YYREEE (reference sequence). The V and J ends lost 6 bases and 3 bases respectively, with 20 bases between them. The CDR3 contains 16 residues. CDR3 nucleotide sequence: TGTGCCAGCAACCTCCAACAGGGCCAGGGGACAGATACGCAGTATTTT. Translated, it gives CASNLQQGQGTDTQYF.

This clone has just a few counts. The CDR3 here is CSVEESEGITGELFF. For the CDR3, the DNA is TGCAGCGTTGAAGAATCGGAGGGGATTACCGGGGAGCTGTTTTTT. This chain links TRBV29-1 with TRBJ2-2; weak D call: TRBD2 (6 bases). The CDR3 sequence is 15 residues long. The germline V gene encodes CDR1 SQVTM and CDR2 ANQGSEA. Deletions cut 0 bases from V and 5 bases from J, with 13 bases between.

This chain uses TRBV7-3 with TRBJ2-3; D is perhaps TRBD2 (5 bases). The V gene lost 5 bases and the J gene lost 2 bases, with 11 bases spanning the gap. CDR3 length: 14 residues. Germline assignment: CDR1 SGHTA and CDR2 FQGTGA. This CDR3 reads CASSHGVFTDTQYF. The CDR3 DNA reads as TGTGCCAGCAGCCACGGGGTCTTCACAGATACGCAGTATTTT.